One and the same sample provided the 32 T cell receptor beta chains below, sequenced in a study of cytomegalovirus exposure and HLA in healthy donors. The data were produced by immunoSEQ multiplex PCR, yet TCRdb's version contains in-frame clones alone and is incomplete. The sample yields 250,000 to 400,000 clones, approximately 88% seen once. The sequenced sample was PBMCs. Receptors originate from a man aged 25-45 years in good health and CMV-seronegative.

With respect to this clone: The sample holds other DNA sequences that translate to the same CDR3. V gene TRBV2 combines with J gene TRBJ2-7; possible D gene TRBD2, 5 bases. Per the germline V gene, CDR1 is SNHLY and CDR2 is FYNNEI. The CDR3 totals 11 residues. The V end lost 6 bases, the J end lost 6 bases, and 9 bases lay between the germline ends. The CDR3 spells CASSPRGEQYF. For the CDR3, the DNA is TGTGCCAGCAGCCCCCGGGGCGAGCAGTACTTC.

The rearrangement links TRBV27 to TRBJ2-7, with D unclear. The V end was cut by 6 bases, the J end by 7 bases, with 19 bases between. Germline V gives CDR1 MNHEY, CDR2 SMNVEV (reference sequence). The CDR3 is made up of 14 amino acids. The CDR3 sequence: CASSQQPRFREQYF. The CDR3 DNA follows: TGTGCCAGCAGCCAACAGCCACGATTTCGTGAGCAGTACTTC.

The chain joins TRBV25-1 to TRBJ2-7, with TRBD1 identical over 8 bases. Germline values: CDR1 MGHDK, CDR2 SYGVNS. There are 16 residues in the CDR3. V gave up 1 base and J gave up 5 bases; unmatched junction bases: 10. CDR3 sequence (DNA): TGTGCCAGCAGTGAATCGGGGGACAGGCCCGATCACGAGCAGTACTTC. Amino acids: CASSESGDRPDHEQYF.

The chain recombines TRBV25-1 with TRBJ2-5; 9 nucleotides agree with TRBD1. V lost 4 bases to trimming and J lost 5 bases; unmatched junction nucleotides: 8. This CDR3 has 15 residues. Per germline, CDR1 MGHDK and CDR2 SYGVNS. The CDR3: CASSAAGTGQETQYF. The CDR3 DNA follows: TGTGCCAGCAGTGCAGCCGGGACAGGGCAGGAGACCCAGTACTTC. Complete variable domain (other parts from reference TRBV25-1 and TRBJ2-5): EADIYQTPRYLVIGTGKKITLECSQTMGHDKMYWYQQDPGMELHLIHYSYGVNSTEKGDLSSESTVSRIRTEHFPLTLESARPSHTSQYLCASSAAGTGQETQYFGPGTRLLVL.

The gene calls are TRBV7-2 and TRBJ1-1, with no clear D. The CDR3 has 16 amino acids. The germline V gene has CDR1 SGHTA and CDR2 FQGNSA. V shed 1 base and J shed 2 bases, with 14 bases lying between them. The CDR3, as DNA: TGTGCCAGCAGCTTAGGAAAACACGTTGCTAACACTGAAGCTTTCTTT. The encoded protein is CASSLGKHVANTEAFF.

The chain is built from TRBV5-6 and TRBJ1-2; D unclear. V gave up 2 bases and J gave up 8 bases, with 22 bases separating them. Germline V lookup: CDR1 SGHDT, CDR2 YYEEEE. The CDR3 sequence is 16 residues long. CDR3 region: CASSFYLLDSPLGYTF. Written as DNA, the CDR3 is TGTGCCAGCAGCTTCTATCTGTTGGACTCTCCCCTGGGCTACACCTTC.

The chain links TRBV5-1 to TRBJ2-7; possibly TRBD1 for D (6 bases). The CDR3 has 14 amino acids. With 2 bases removed from V and 3 bases from J, the gap between germline ends came to 12 bases. CDR1 is SGHRS and CDR2 is YFSETQ in the germline V gene. CDR3 bases: TGCGCCAGCAGCTTCACAGGGTTTGACTACGAGCAGTACTTC. Translated, it gives CASSFTGFDYEQYF.

CDR3: CASSLVQASTDTQYF. The CDR3 DNA sequence: TGCGCCAGCAGCTTGGTGCAGGCCAGCACAGATACGCAGTATTTT. The rearrangement uses TRBV5-1 and TRBJ2-3; no reliable D call. Germline V lookup: CDR1 SGHRS, CDR2 YFSETQ. CDR3 length equals 15 residues. V gave up 0 bases and J gave up 0 bases, with 8 bases separating them.

This chain connects TRBV2 to TRBJ2-2; no firm D call. V gave up 1 base and J gave up 2 bases, with 11 bases separating them. CDR1 SNHLY and CDR2 FYNNEI come from the germline V gene. The CDR3 extends over 16 amino acids. Written as DNA, the CDR3 is TGTGCCAGCAGTGAAGTGGGCAGAGTAAACACCGGGGAGCTGTTTTTT. Its protein is CASSEVGRVNTGELFF. The variable domain in full, completed from reference TRBV2 and TRBJ2-2, reads EPEVTQTPSHQVTQMGQEVILRCVPISNHLYFYWYRQILGQKVEFLVSFYNNEISEKSEIFDDQFSVERPDGSNFTLKIRSTKLEDSAMYFCASSEVGRVNTGELFFGEGSRLTVL.

V gene TRBV5-5 combines with J gene TRBJ2-3, with 14 bases identical to TRBD2. Trimming removed 3 bases from V and 2 bases from J; junction bases left unmatched: 8. This CDR3 is 18 amino acids long. Germline V gene lookup returns CDR1 SGHKS and CDR2 YYEKEE (reference sequence). As DNA, the CDR3 is TGTGCCAGCAGCTCGGTCTGGACTAGCGGGGGGCCCACAGATACGCAGTATTTT. This encodes CASSSVWTSGGPTDTQYF. Full variable domain (rest looked up from reference TRBV5-5 and TRBJ2-3): DAGVTQSPTHLIKTRGQQVTLRCSPISGHKSVSWYQQVLGQGPQFIFQYYEKEERGRGNFPDRFSARQFPNYSSELNVNALLLGDSALYLCASSSVWTSGGPTDTQYFGPGTRLTVL.

This sequence joins TRBV27 and TRBJ1-1; TRBD1 matches 7 bases. J lost 1 base, V lost 8 bases, and 7 bases had no gene match. The germline V gene encodes CDR1 MNHEY and CDR2 SMNVEV (reference sequence). The CDR3 runs to 14 residues. The CDR3 region has the DNA TGTGCCAGCGCAGGTACAGGGGAGAACACTGAAGCTTTCTTT. Its protein product is CASAGTGENTEAFF.

The CDR3 loop is CASSLGGIKGQPQHF. DNA for the CDR3: TGTGCCAGCAGCTTAGGCGGGATCAAGGGCCAGCCCCAGCATTTT. This rearrangement joins TRBV7-2 to TRBJ1-5, with unresolved D. Deletions cut 1 base from V and 7 bases from J, with 14 bases between. The CDR3 sequence is 15 residues long. Looked up from germline, CDR1 is SGHTA and CDR2 is FQGNSA.

This chain connects TRBV6-6 to TRBJ1-1; D uncertain. Germline lookup yields CDR1 MNHNY and CDR2 SVGAGI (reference sequence). Trimming shortened V by 7 bases and J by 11 bases, and 23 bases separated the two germline ends. This CDR3 region has 14 residues. In nucleotides, the CDR3 is TGTGCCAGCACCTTCGATCCCTTAACTTCCGTGGCTTTCTTT. It translates to CASTFDPLTSVAFF.

Here the CDR3 DNA reads TGTGCCAGCACCTATGACAGGGGGAAAAATGAGCAGTTCTTC. Encoded protein: CASTYDRGKNEQFF. This rearrangement joins TRBV5-4 to TRBJ2-1, with 9 bases identical to TRBD1. The V gene end was trimmed by 6 bases and the J gene end by 7 bases; junction bases not matched to a gene: 8. CDR3 length: 14 residues. Germline values: CDR1 SGHNT, CDR2 YYREEE (reference sequence).

The CDR3 coding sequence is TGTGCCAGTAATTGGGGACAGGGGCGGTCACCCCTCCACTTT. It yields the protein CASNWGQGRSPLHF. The chain joins TRBV19 to TRBJ1-6; TRBD1 matches 10 bases. The J segment lost 10 bases and the V segment lost 7 bases, leaving 7 bases of the junction unmatched. This CDR3 is 14 amino acids long. The germline V gene encodes CDR1 LNHDA and CDR2 SQIVND (reference sequence).

The chain links TRBV30 to TRBJ1-5; D unclear. CDR3 length: 15 residues. V was shortened by 5 bases and J by 3 bases, with 17 bases between the two germline ends. Per the germline V gene, CDR1 is GTSNPN and CDR2 is SVGIG (reference sequence). CDR3 nucleotides: TGTGCCTGGGCTAGCTTCGCAGGCCTCAATCAGCCCCAGCATTTT. Translated, it gives CAWASFAGLNQPQHF.

The chain combines TRBV4-3 with TRBJ1-3; D unresolved. The CDR3 totals 18 residues. CDR1 and CDR2 (germline): LGHNA, YSLEER. Deletions cut 5 bases from V and 0 bases from J, with 20 bases between. In nucleotides, the CDR3 is TGCGCCAGCAGCGTCATAACCTCCACTGTCGGCTCTGGAAACACCATATATTTT. Translating gives CASSVITSTVGSGNTIYF.

The chain joins TRBV27 to TRBJ2-3; TRBD2 might be the D (6 bases). Germline V gene lookup returns CDR1 MNHEY and CDR2 SMNVEV (reference sequence). The CDR3 covers 14 residues. V lost 5 bases to trimming and J lost 4 bases, with 13 bases between them. This CDR3 is CASSPRGSADTQYF. CDR3 DNA sequence: TGTGCCAGCAGTCCTCGGGGGTCTGCAGATACGCAGTATTTT.

The chain uses TRBV7-8 and TRBJ2-2; no reliable D call. Per germline, CDR1 SGHVS and CDR2 FQNEAQ. Trimming left V 5 bases short and J 5 bases short, with 21 bases between. The CDR3 is 17 residues long. CDR3 region: CASSHSFGRPITGELFF. The CDR3 DNA follows: TGTGCCAGCAGCCACTCGTTTGGGCGACCTATTACCGGGGAGCTGTTTTTT.

V gene TRBV11-3 combines with J gene TRBJ2-3, with 9 bases fitting TRBD2. After removal of 1 base from V and 15 bases from J, the junction contained 11 bases not matched to a gene. This CDR3 comprises 14 residues. CDR1 SGHNT and CDR2 YENEEA come from the germline V gene. CDR3: CASSLGTVGGGVYF. CDR3 DNA: TGTGCCAGCAGCTTAGGGACTGTGGGCGGGGGGGTCTATTTT.

The J gene is TRBJ1-2, the V gene TRBV6-5; perhaps TRBD1 as D (6 bases). The CDR3 extends over 16 amino acids. The germline V gene encodes CDR1 MNHEY and CDR2 SVGAGI. V was pared by 1 base and J by 1 base, with 13 bases between. The CDR3: CASSYFGGAGNYGYTF. The CDR3 DNA follows: TGTGCCAGCAGTTACTTTGGGGGGGCGGGTAACTATGGCTACACCTTC.

The chain combines TRBV7-2 with TRBJ1-2; 8 bases match TRBD1. V shed 5 bases and J 4 bases; nucleotides not matched to a gene: 9. From germline, CDR1 is SGHTA and CDR2 FQGNSA. The CDR3 is 15 amino acids. This chain's CDR3 is CASSPSQGGGYGYTF. The CDR3 DNA is TGTGCCAGCAGCCCATCACAGGGGGGAGGCTATGGCTACACCTTC.

This chain joins TRBV9 and TRBJ2-3; the D gene is possibly TRBD2 (5 bases). Trimming shortened V by 3 bases and J by 5 bases, and 16 bases separated the two germline ends. There are 15 residues in the CDR3. Germline V gene data show CDR1 as SGDLS and CDR2 as YYNGEE. The CDR3: CASSARDYILDTQYF. Here the CDR3 DNA reads TGTGCCAGCAGCGCCCGAGACTACATTTTAGATACGCAGTATTTT.

V usage is TRBV4-3 and J usage is TRBJ1-3; D uncertain. The V gene lost 5 bases and the J gene lost 0 bases, with 8 bases spanning the gap. Germline assignment: CDR1 LGHNA and CDR2 YSLEER. The CDR3 is 14 amino acids. The CDR3 bases are TGCGCCAGCAGCTACCTAGGCTCTGGAAACACCATATATTTT. This translates into CASSYLGSGNTIYF.

The V call is TRBV27, the J call TRBJ1-5, with D perhaps matching TRBD1 (6 bases). CDR1 and CDR2 from the germline V gene are MNHEY and SMNVEV (reference sequence). The CDR3 spans 14 residues. Trimming stripped 2 bases from V and 7 bases from J, with 12 bases between. The CDR3 DNA follows: TGTGCCAGCAGTTTAAGTAGGACAGTCCAGCCCCAGCATTTT. It is translated as CASSLSRTVQPQHF.

The gene calls are TRBV29-1 and TRBJ1-6; D unclear. The CDR3 loop spans 12 amino acids. Germline-derived CDR1 and CDR2 are SQVTM and ANQGSEA. Trimming shortened V by 4 bases and J by 6 bases, and 7 bases separated the two germline ends. CDR3 in DNA: TGCAGCGTTGCGCAAGCTAATTCACCCCTCCACTTT. Residues: CSVAQANSPLHF.

This chain connects TRBV9 to TRBJ2-7; the D is unclear. Germline CDR1 is SGDLS and CDR2 is YYNGEE. The CDR3 is made up of 15 amino acids. Deletions cut 3 bases from V and 5 bases from J, with 18 bases between. CDR3 region: CASSGERLGDHEQYF. CDR3 DNA sequence: TGTGCCAGCAGCGGAGAGAGGCTAGGCGATCACGAGCAGTACTTC.

The chain has TRBV16 and TRBJ1-1, with D perhaps TRBD1 (6 bases). Germline V CDR1 and CDR2: KGHSY, FQNENV. This CDR3 is 15 amino acids long. Trimming removed 1 base from V and 5 bases from J, with 14 bases in between. CDR3 DNA: TGTGCCAGCAGCCAATTTTGGGGGCGAGGTACTGAAGCTTTCTTT. Encoded protein: CASSQFWGRGTEAFF.

This CDR3 is CASFRLFKDTQYF. CDR3 DNA: TGTGCCAGCTTTCGCCTATTCAAAGATACGCAGTATTTT. This sequence joins TRBV5-6 and TRBJ2-3; the D is unclear. The CDR3 sequence is 13 residues long. Trimming left V 7 bases short and J 5 bases short, with 14 bases between. From germline, CDR1 is SGHDT and CDR2 YYEEEE.

This chain links TRBV7-9 with TRBJ2-2; 9 nucleotides align to TRBD1. The CDR3 contains 11 residues. The V and J ends lost 5 bases and 15 bases, in that order; junction bases with no gene match: 4. CDR1 is SEHNR and CDR2 is FQNEAQ in the germline V gene (reference sequence). CDR3 in amino acids: CASSRDRVLFF. The CDR3 nucleotides are TGTGCCAGCAGCCGGGACAGGGTGTTGTTTTTT.

The gene calls are TRBV2 and TRBJ1-2; no clear D gene. The CDR3 length is 13 residues. V lost 4 bases and J 0 bases, leaving 6 bases between the germline ends. The V gene's germline CDR1 is SNHLY and CDR2 FYNNEI. The DNA for the CDR3 is TGTGCCAGCAGTGGACTAACTAACTATGGCTACACCTTC. Translated: CASSGLTNYGYTF. Full variable domain (remainder filled in from reference TRBV2 and TRBJ1-2): EPEVTQTPSHQVTQMGQEVILRCVPISNHLYFYWYRQILGQKVEFLVSFYNNEISEKSEIFDDQFSVERPDGSNFTLKIRSTKLEDSAMYFCASSGLTNYGYTFGSGTRLTVV.

The rearrangement joins TRBV5-5 to TRBJ2-3, with 8 bases matching TRBD1. The CDR3 is 16 residues long. V lost 4 bases, J lost 3 bases, and 10 bases stayed unmatched. CDR1 is SGHKS, CDR2 YYEKEE, per germline (reference sequence). The CDR3 loop reads CASSGTTGARTDTQYF. In DNA, the CDR3 is TGTGCCAGCAGCGGAACGACAGGGGCGAGGACAGATACGCAGTATTTT.